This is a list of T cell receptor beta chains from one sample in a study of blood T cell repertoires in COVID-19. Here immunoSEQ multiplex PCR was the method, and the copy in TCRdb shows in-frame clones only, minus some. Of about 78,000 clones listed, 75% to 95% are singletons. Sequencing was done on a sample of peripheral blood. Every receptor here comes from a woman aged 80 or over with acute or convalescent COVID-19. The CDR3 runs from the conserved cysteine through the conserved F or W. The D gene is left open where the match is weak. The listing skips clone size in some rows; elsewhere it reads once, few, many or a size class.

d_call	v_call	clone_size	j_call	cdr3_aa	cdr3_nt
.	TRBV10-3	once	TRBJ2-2	CAISDWGVNTGELFF	TGTGCCATCAGTGATTGGGGGGTTAACACCGGGGAGCTGTTTTTT
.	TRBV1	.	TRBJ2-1	CTSSQELRGYNEQFF	TGCACCAGCAGCCAAGAATTACGGGGATACAATGAGCAGTTCTTC
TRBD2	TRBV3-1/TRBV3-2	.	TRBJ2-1	CASSQGGGRALNEQFF	TGTGCCAGCAGCCAAGGTGGCGGGAGGGCCCTCAATGAGCAGTTCTTC
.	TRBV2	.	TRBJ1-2	CASSEGREYYGYTF	TGTGCCAGCAGTGAAGGCAGGGAATACTATGGCTACACCTTC
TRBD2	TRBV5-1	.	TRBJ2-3	CASSLGVAGGSDTQYF	TGCGCCAGCAGCTTGGGCGTAGCGGGAGGGTCAGATACGCAGTATTTT
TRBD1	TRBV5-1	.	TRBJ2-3	CASSLAGTGFGDTQYF	TGCGCCAGCAGCTTGGCCGGGACAGGGTTTGGAGATACGCAGTATTTT
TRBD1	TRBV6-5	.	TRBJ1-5	CASSSGTGTNQPQHF	TGTGCCAGCAGTTCCGGGACAGGGACCAATCAGCCCCAGCATTTT
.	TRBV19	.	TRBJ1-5	CASRTSTSSNQPQHF	TGTGCCAGTAGAACCTCGACAAGTAGCAATCAGCCCCAGCATTTT
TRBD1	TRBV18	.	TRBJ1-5	CASSPRDRAGPQHF	TGTGCCAGCTCACCTAGGGACAGGGCCGGACCCCAGCATTTT
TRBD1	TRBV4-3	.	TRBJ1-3	CASSQVAPGQSGNTIYF	TGCGCCAGCAGCCAAGTAGCGCCGGGACAGTCTGGAAACACCATATATTTT
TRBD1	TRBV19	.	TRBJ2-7	CASSKDRGVYGQYF	TGTGCCAGTAGTAAAGACAGGGGGGTCTACGGGCAGTACTTC
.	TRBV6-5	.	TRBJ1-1	CASSNGLLVTEAFF	TGTGCCAGCAGTAATGGACTGTTGGTCACTGAAGCCTTCTTT
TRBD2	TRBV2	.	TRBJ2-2	CASSSGGYTGELFF	TGTGCCAGCAGTAGCGGGGGCTACACCGGGGAGCTGTTTTTT
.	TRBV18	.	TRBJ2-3	CASSPPGGPDTQYF	TGTGCCAGCTCACCACCAGGGGGTCCAGATACGCAGTATTTT
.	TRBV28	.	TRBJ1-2	CASSLRGDYGYTF	TGTGCCAGCAGTTTACGGGGAGACTATGGCTACACCTTC
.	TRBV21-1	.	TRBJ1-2	CASRRDRVSYGYTF	TGTGCCAGCAGAAGAGACAGGGTTAGCTATGGCTACACCTTC
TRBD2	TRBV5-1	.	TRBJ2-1	CASSAAGGSYNEQFF	TGCGCCAGCAGCGCAGCGGGAGGCTCCTACAATGAGCAGTTCTTC
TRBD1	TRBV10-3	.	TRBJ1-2	CAISEAQGIGYGYTF	TGTGCCATCAGTGAGGCACAGGGGATCGGCTATGGCTACACCTTC
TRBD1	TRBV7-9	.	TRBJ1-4	CASSLAQGKVEKLFF	TGTGCCAGCAGCTTAGCACAGGGGAAAGTTGAAAAACTGTTTTTT
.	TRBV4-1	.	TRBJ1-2	CASSQRTVNYGYTF	TGCGCCAGCAGCCAACGGACAGTTAACTATGGCTACACCTTC
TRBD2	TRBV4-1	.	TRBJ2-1	CASSGRTSGTYNEQFF	TGCGCCAGCAGCGGAAGGACTAGCGGGACCTACAATGAGCAGTTCTTC
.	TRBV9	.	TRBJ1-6	CASSVGASSGSPLHF	TGTGCCAGCAGCGTAGGAGCCTCATCGGGTTCACCCCTCCACTTT
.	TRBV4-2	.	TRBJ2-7	CASSQGAGTYEQYF	TGTGCCAGCAGCCAAGGGGCAGGAACCTACGAGCAGTACTTC
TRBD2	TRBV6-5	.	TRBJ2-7	CASCLAVTYEQYF	TGTGCCAGCTGCCTAGCGGTTACCTACGAGCAGTACTTC